This T cell receptor beta chain was observed in a study of blood T cell repertoires in COVID-19. Turning to the study itself: Sources were T cells, B-cell-depleted T cells, or PBMCs; the material itself was cDNA or gDNA.

The V and J ends lost 0 bases and 1 base respectively, with 8 bases between them. In germline, CDR1 is LGHNA, CDR2 YSLEER. This CDR3 has 15 residues. In the study's own analysis: Amplification from reference gene primers served as the basis for estimated nucleated cell counts. Sequenced by immunoSEQ multiplex PCR; TCRdb stores in-frame clones only, minus some. The V and J calls and clone size were taken over from that table, and D and trimming were inferred from the DNA. Among hundreds of thousands of clones listed, roughly 90% were seen once. This clone was picked up one time. This clonotype originated in a woman under 40 with COVID-19, enrolled during active disease. The chain couples TRBV4-3 to TRBJ2-3; D remains ambiguous. The sequencing input was peripheral blood. The CDR3 DNA reads as TGCGCCAGCAGCCAAGATCGGGTGGGCACAGATACGCAGTATTTT. Its translation: CASSQDRVGTDTQYF.